The text below deals with one T cell receptor beta chain. Its antigen is unidentified. The data were taken from a study of response to subunit inactivated influenza vaccine. Study-wide findings and caveats: The authors suggested that few new T cells are recruited per seasonal influenza vaccination.

TCRdb independently ran MiXCR on the RT-PCR reads; one entry per CDR3 protein. The sample has 500,000 to 550,000 distinct CDR3 sequences; 7.5% to 8.5% are singletons. Germline trimming cut 2 bases from V and 3 bases from J; bases unmatched to any gene: 7. There are 17 residues in the CDR3. CDR1 is SGHRS, CDR2 YFSETQ, per germline. This clonotype was sampled from a man between 50 and 69 years old who received an inactivated influenza vaccine. This chain links TRBV5-1 with TRBJ2-4, with 11 positions matching TRBD2. Sequenced here: PBMCs from blood, sampled around 25 months after vaccination. Here the CDR3 reads CASSFTSGRSGKNIQYF. As DNA, the CDR3 is TGCGCCAGCAGCTTCACTAGCGGGAGATCAGGCAAAAACATTCAGTACTTC.